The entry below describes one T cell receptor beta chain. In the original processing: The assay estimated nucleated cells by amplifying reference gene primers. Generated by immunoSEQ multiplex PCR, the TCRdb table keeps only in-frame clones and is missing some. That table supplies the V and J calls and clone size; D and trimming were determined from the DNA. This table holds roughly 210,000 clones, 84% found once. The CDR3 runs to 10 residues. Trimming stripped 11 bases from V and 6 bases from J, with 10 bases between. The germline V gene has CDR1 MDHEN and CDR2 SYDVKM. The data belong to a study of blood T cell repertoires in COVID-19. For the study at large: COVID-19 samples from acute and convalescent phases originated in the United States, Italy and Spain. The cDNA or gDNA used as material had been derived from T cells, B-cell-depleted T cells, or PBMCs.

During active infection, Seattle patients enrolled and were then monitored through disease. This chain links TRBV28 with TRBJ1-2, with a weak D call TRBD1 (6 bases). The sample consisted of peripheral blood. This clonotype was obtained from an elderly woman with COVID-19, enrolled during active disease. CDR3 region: CAAQGNGYTF. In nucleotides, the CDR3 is TGTGCCGCGCAGGGGAATGGCTACACCTTC.